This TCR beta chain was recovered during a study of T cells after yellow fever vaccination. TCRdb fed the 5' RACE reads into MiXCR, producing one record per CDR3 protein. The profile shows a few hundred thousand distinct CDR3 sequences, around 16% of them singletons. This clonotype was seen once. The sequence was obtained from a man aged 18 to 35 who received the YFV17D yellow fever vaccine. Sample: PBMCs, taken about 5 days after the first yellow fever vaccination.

This chain's CDR3 is CASSEGLGLDYGYTF. CDR3 nucleotides: TGTGCCAGCAGTGAAGGGCTGGGATTGGACTATGGCTACACCTTC. The chain recombines TRBV6-1 with TRBJ1-2, with unresolved D. CDR1 MNHNS and CDR2 SASEGT come from the germline V gene. This CDR3 spans 15 amino acids. Trimming shortened V by 1 base and J by 3 bases, and 12 bases separated the two germline ends.